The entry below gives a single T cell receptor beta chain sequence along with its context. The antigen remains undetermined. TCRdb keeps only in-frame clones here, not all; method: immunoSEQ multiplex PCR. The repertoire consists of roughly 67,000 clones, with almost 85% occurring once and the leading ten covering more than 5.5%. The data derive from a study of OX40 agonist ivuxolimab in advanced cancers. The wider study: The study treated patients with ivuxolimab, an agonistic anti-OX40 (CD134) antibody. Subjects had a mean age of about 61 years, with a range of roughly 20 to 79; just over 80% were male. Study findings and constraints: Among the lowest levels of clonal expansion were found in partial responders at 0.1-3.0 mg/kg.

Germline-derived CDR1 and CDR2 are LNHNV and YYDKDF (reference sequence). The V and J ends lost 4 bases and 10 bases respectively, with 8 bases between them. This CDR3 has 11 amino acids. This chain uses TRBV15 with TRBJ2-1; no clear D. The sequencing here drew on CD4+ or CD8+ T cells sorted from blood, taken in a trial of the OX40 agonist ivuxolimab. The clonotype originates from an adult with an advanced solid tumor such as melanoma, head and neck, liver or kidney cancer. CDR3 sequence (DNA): TGTGCCACCAGCATACGTTCGGAGCAGTTCTTC. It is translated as CATSIRSEQFF.